Listed here are 18 T cell receptor beta chains from one sample, sequenced in a study of blood T cell repertoires in COVID-19. Generated by immunoSEQ multiplex PCR, the TCRdb table keeps only in-frame clones and is missing some. The sample lists 250,000 to 350,000 clones, approximately 84% occurring once. The specimen was peripheral blood. These receptors were obtained from a human donor with COVID-19, enrolled during active disease. The donor label of this sample is uncertain.

The CDR3 region has the DNA TGTGCCAGCAGCCCATGGGGGGACCACAATGAGCAGTTCTTC. Protein sequence: CASSPWGDHNEQFF. The chain combines TRBV11-3 with TRBJ2-1; TRBD2 is a possible D gene (6 bases). There are 14 residues in the CDR3. In germline, CDR1 is SGHNT, CDR2 YENEEA. V was trimmed by 5 bases and J by 5 bases, leaving 13 bases between them. The full variable domain, in which reference TRBV11-3 and TRBJ2-1 provide the parts outside the CDR3, is EAGVVQSPRYKIIEKKQPVAFWCNPISGHNTLYWYLQNLGQGPELLIRYENEEAVDDSQLPKDRFSAERLKGVDSTLKIQPAELGDSAVYLCASSPWGDHNEQFFGPGTRLTVL.

The gene calls are TRBV6-5 and TRBJ2-7; no clear D gene. The CDR3 is 16 residues long. V was trimmed by 0 bases and J by 0 bases, leaving 12 bases between them. Looked up from germline, CDR1 is MNHEY and CDR2 is SVGAGI. The DNA for the CDR3 is TGTGCCAGCAGTTACTCGAGTCCGCCTGTCTCCTACGAGCAGTACTTC. Translation gives CASSYSSPPVSYEQYF.

The chain has TRBV5-1 and TRBJ2-7; D may be TRBD1 (6 bases). The V and J ends lost 4 bases and 1 base respectively, with 18 bases between them. CDR1 is SGHRS, CDR2 YFSETQ, per germline. The CDR3 runs to 16 residues. The CDR3 nucleotides read TGCGCCAGCAGCGGAAATTACGGGACAATGTCCTACGAGCAGTACTTC. It codes for CASSGNYGTMSYEQYF.

The gene calls are TRBV5-1 and TRBJ1-4; 8 bases fit TRBD1. The CDR3 is made up of 16 amino acids. Losses at the gene ends were 5 bases for V and 5 bases for J; bases not matched to a gene: 11. Germline V gene lookup returns CDR1 SGHRS and CDR2 YFSETQ. The chain's CDR3 is CASSRQRGQGNEKLFF. CDR3 sequence (DNA): TGCGCCAGCAGTCGGCAACGCGGACAGGGAAATGAAAAACTGTTTTTT. Supplemented by reference TRBV5-1 and TRBJ1-4, the full variable domain reads KAGVTQTPRYLIKTRGQQVTLSCSPISGHRSVSWYQQTPGQGLQFLFEYFSETQRNKGNFPGRFSGRQFSNSRSEMNVSTLELGDSALYLCASSRQRGQGNEKLFFGSGTQLSVL.

This clone came up once. The rearrangement links TRBV9 to TRBJ2-5; 11 nucleotides line up with TRBD2. The CDR3 has 18 amino acids. Germline loops: CDR1 SGDLS, CDR2 YYNGEE. The J segment lost 12 bases and the V segment lost 0 bases, leaving 19 bases of the junction unmatched. CDR3 amino acids: CASSVGPTSGISWGPEYF. As DNA, the CDR3 is TGTGCCAGCAGCGTAGGGCCGACTAGCGGGATAAGTTGGGGACCAGAGTACTTC.

This clone was found once. The chain is built from TRBV3-1 (or the pseudogene TRBV3-2) and TRBJ1-3, with 9 nucleotides matching TRBD1. Germline assignment: CDR1 LGHDT and CDR2 YNNKEL (reference sequence). The CDR3 covers 17 residues. V lost 2 bases to trimming and J lost 7 bases; unmatched junction nucleotides: 12. CDR3 amino acids: CASSQPRGQGIGNTIYF. The CDR3 region has the DNA TGTGCCAGCAGCCAACCGCGAGGACAGGGGATAGGCAACACCATATATTTT.

For the CDR3, the DNA is TGTGCCAGCAGTTTAGGACAGGCCTCCTACGAGCAGTACTTC. Amino acids: CASSLGQASYEQYF. The chain carries TRBV27 and TRBJ2-7; 7 nucleotides match TRBD1. This CDR3 is 14 amino acids long. Germline CDR1 MNHEY, CDR2 SMNVEV (reference sequence). Trimming at V came to 2 bases and at J to 0 bases, leaving 1 base not matched to a gene.

The chain links TRBV6-1 to TRBJ1-5; weak D call: TRBD1 (5 bases). The CDR3 has 14 residues. Germline V gene lookup returns CDR1 MNHNS and CDR2 SASEGT. V dropped 3 bases and J dropped 6 bases, with 12 bases sitting between them. CDR3 region: CASSDRVKAQPQHF. The CDR3 nucleotides are TGTGCCAGCAGTGACAGGGTCAAAGCTCAGCCCCAGCATTTT.

This clone was seen a single time. This CDR3 reads CASRPWGTHSGELFF. Here the CDR3 DNA reads TGTGCCAGCAGACCGTGGGGGACTCATAGCGGGGAGCTGTTTTTT. The rearrangement joins TRBV28 to TRBJ2-2, with D tentatively TRBD2 (6 bases). CDR3 size: 15 residues. In germline, CDR1 is MDHEN, CDR2 SYDVKM. Trimming cost V 6 bases and J 7 bases, with 18 bases left between them.

The rearrangement joins TRBV28 to TRBJ1-3; maybe TRBD1 (6 bases). Germline values: CDR1 MDHEN, CDR2 SYDVKM. V was clipped by 8 bases and J by 3 bases, with 8 bases between them. The CDR3 spans 12 residues. CDR3 sequence (DNA): TGTGCCAGCGGGACATTTGGAAACACCATATATTTT. Its translation: CASGTFGNTIYF.

The chain joins TRBV3-1 (or the pseudogene TRBV3-2) to TRBJ2-1; TRBD2 matches at 12 bases. Per the germline V gene, CDR1 is LGHDT and CDR2 is YNNKEL (reference sequence). This CDR3 comprises 17 residues. With 2 bases clipped from V and 10 bases from J, the junction kept 12 bases outside the gene matches. As DNA, the CDR3 is TGTGCCAGCAGCCAACAAACCCGACTAGCGGGGGACATCGAGCAGTTCTTC. Its translation is CASSQQTRLAGDIEQFF.

The V call is TRBV6-5, the J call TRBJ1-4, with TRBD1 identical over 7 bases. V shed 5 bases and J 2 bases; nucleotides not matched to a gene: 5. Germline CDR1 and CDR2: MNHEY and SVGAGI. CDR3 size: 15 residues. The CDR3 reads CASSRDRDTNEKLFF. The CDR3 DNA reads TGTGCCAGCAGTCGAGACAGGGACACTAATGAAAAACTGTTTTTT.

This clone has just one count. V usage is TRBV6-5 and J usage is TRBJ2-7, with D maybe TRBD2 (7 bases). The CDR3 has 14 residues. Trimming removed 7 bases from V and 6 bases from J, with 19 bases in between. Germline CDR1 reads MNHEY; CDR2 reads SVGAGI. The CDR3 region has the DNA TGTGCCAGCACCCAGAGGGCGGGGGCCGCCGAGCAGTACTTC. Translated: CASTQRAGAAEQYF.

V usage is TRBV7-3 and J usage is TRBJ2-3, with 7 bases aligning to TRBD2. The J segment lost 1 base and the V segment lost 5 bases, leaving 3 bases of the junction unmatched. Germline values: CDR1 SGHTA, CDR2 FQGTGA. There are 14 residues in the CDR3. The CDR3 is CASSQAGRTDTQYF. The CDR3 DNA is TGTGCCAGCAGCCAAGCGGGACGCACAGATACGCAGTATTTT. The whole variable domain, filled in from reference TRBV7-3 and TRBJ2-3, reads GAGVSQTPSNKVTEKGKYVELRCDPISGHTALYWYRQSLGQGPEFLIYFQGTGAADDSGLPNDRFFAVRPEGSVSTLKIQRTERGDSAVYLCASSQAGRTDTQYFGPGTRLTVL.

The rearrangement links TRBV7-9 to TRBJ1-6, with 7 bases fitting TRBD1. The CDR3 is 19 residues long. The junction had 14 bases not matched to a gene; V was cut back by 0 bases and J by 6 bases. The germline gives CDR1 SEHNR, CDR2 FQNEAQ (reference sequence). This CDR3 is CASSLAPGEQGRFNSPLHF. As DNA, the CDR3 is TGTGCCAGCAGCTTAGCACCGGGGGAACAGGGGAGGTTTAATTCACCCCTCCACTTT.

The chain employs TRBV11-3 and TRBJ2-7; a weak D match, TRBD2 (6 bases). The germline V and J ends were trimmed by 5 bases and 4 bases, with 18 bases remaining between them. Germline loops: CDR1 SGHNT, CDR2 YENEEA. The CDR3 is 15 amino acids. Here the CDR3 DNA reads TGTGCCAGCAGCCCCGAAGCCGGGAGCGCTTACGAGCAGTACTTC. Amino acids: CASSPEAGSAYEQYF.

The V call is TRBV11-2, the J call TRBJ1-1; TRBD1 might be the D (5 bases). The ends were cut back, 5 bases at V and 1 base at J, with 17 bases in the middle. In germline, CDR1 is SGHAT, CDR2 FQNNGV. This CDR3 has 16 amino acids. The CDR3 nucleotides are TGTGCCAGCAGCACACCCCAGGGCAGGACGAACACTGAAGCTTTCTTT. Its protein is CASSTPQGRTNTEAFF.

V gene TRBV28 combines with J gene TRBJ1-2; D ambiguous. Between the trimmed V and J ends, which lost 6 bases and 4 bases, there was a span of 15 bases. Germline CDR1 reads MDHEN; CDR2 reads SYDVKM. The CDR3 runs 14 residues. The CDR3 region has the DNA TGTGCCAGCAGGTTCATCTTCCCAGGCTATGGCTACACCTTC. Translation gives CASRFIFPGYGYTF.